This T cell receptor (beta chain) was captured by sequencing in a study of OX40 agonist ivuxolimab in advanced cancers. Whole-study findings and limits: CD8+ T cells (on average) carried more expanded clones than CD4+ T cells.

Worth noting for this clone: Its antigen is currently unknown.

V lost 5 bases, J lost 7 bases, and 11 bases lay in between. Germline V gene data show CDR1 as WNHNN and CDR2 as SYGVQD (reference sequence). The CDR3 spans 13 residues. Profiled with immunoSEQ multiplex PCR; TCRdb holds only in-frame clones, not every one. The data show 85,000 to 120,000 clones, with about nine tenths seen just once and approximately 0.49% held by the top ten. This sample comprised CD4+ or CD8+ T cells sorted from blood, obtained in a trial of the OX40 agonist ivuxolimab. The chain is built from TRBV10-1 and TRBJ1-4; D ambiguous. This TCR was recovered from an adult with an advanced solid tumor such as melanoma, head and neck, liver or kidney cancer. CDR3 protein: CASSPGGFEKLFF. DNA for the CDR3: TGCGCCAGCAGTCCCGGAGGGTTTGAAAAACTGTTTTTT.